A single sample gave rise to the 23 T cell receptor beta chains below, sequenced in a study of glioma-infiltrating T cells. TCR alpha and beta CDR3 regions were amplified from RNA using iRepertoire nested multiplex PCR. In TCRdb, the multiplex PCR reads were re-called with MiXCR into one record per CDR3 protein. Of more than 350,000 distinct CDR3 sequences listed, roughly two fifths are singletons. The source material was glioma tissue, nonneoplastic brain tissue, or PBMCs (not recorded which). These receptors came from a human donor with low-grade glioma or glioblastoma, undergoing nonglioma brain surgery, or in good health (not recorded which).

This rearrangement joins TRBV6-2 or TRBV6-3 to TRBJ2-7, with 7 positions matching TRBD2. The J segment lost 4 bases and the V segment lost 0 bases, leaving 3 bases of the junction unmatched. Germline CDR1 and CDR2: MNHEY and SVGEGT. This CDR3 is built from 14 residues. This CDR3 is CASSYSARGYEQYF. Here the CDR3 DNA reads TGTGCCAGCAGTTACTCAGCGCGGGGGTACGAGCAGTACTTC.

This clonotype occurred a few times. The V gene is TRBV20-1, the J gene TRBJ1-4; D gene ambiguous. Germline loops: CDR1 DFQATT, CDR2 SNEGSKA (reference sequence). The CDR3 runs 13 residues. V lost 5 bases and J 4 bases, leaving 11 bases between the germline ends. CDR3 amino acids: CSAPKGNNEKLFF. In nucleotides, the CDR3 is TGCAGTGCTCCGAAAGGGAATAATGAAAAACTGTTTTTT.

V usage is TRBV29-1 and J usage is TRBJ1-5, with 8 nucleotides matching TRBD1. The CDR3 spans 13 residues. Germline CDR1 is SQVTM and CDR2 is ANQGSEA. The V gene end was trimmed by 5 bases and the J gene end by 4 bases; junction bases not matched to a gene: 4. CDR3 nucleotides: TGCAGCGTTATGACAGGGGAGAATCAGCCCCAGCATTTT. Translating gives CSVMTGENQPQHF.

The rearrangement uses TRBV10-3 and TRBJ1-2; D gene unclear. Between the trimmed V and J ends, which lost 3 bases and 6 bases, there was a span of 8 bases. The CDR3 is made up of 12 amino acids. Per germline, CDR1 ENHRY and CDR2 SYGVKD. As DNA, the CDR3 is TGTGCCATCAGTGACAACAGAGATGGCTACACCTTC. As protein: CAISDNRDGYTF.

The CDR3 DNA reads TGCGCCAGCAGGGGGCTCACTGAAGCTTTCTTT. This translates into CASRGLTEAFF. The chain links TRBV5-1 to TRBJ1-1, with D possibly TRBD1 on 5 matching bases. Germline V lookup: CDR1 SGHRS, CDR2 YFSETQ. The CDR3 has 11 amino acids. V shed 5 bases and J shed 4 bases, with 6 bases lying between them.

This clonotype came up many times. The J gene is TRBJ2-7, the V gene TRBV6-5; TRBD1 aligns across 7 bases. The CDR3 covers 13 residues. Per germline, CDR1 MNHEY and CDR2 SVGAGI. The V gene end was trimmed by 1 base and the J gene end by 3 bases; junction bases not matched to a gene: 0. The CDR3 DNA follows: TGTGCCAGCAGTTACTACAGGGGCTACGAGCAGTACTTC. Its translation is CASSYYRGYEQYF.

This clonotype was detected only a few times. The chain employs TRBV10-3 and TRBJ2-1, with 15 bases fitting TRBD2. Germline values: CDR1 ENHRY, CDR2 SYGVKD. This CDR3 comprises 17 residues. J was trimmed by 8 bases and V by 6 bases; bases with no gene match: 11. Written as DNA, the CDR3 is TGTGCCATCAGCGGGGGACTAGCGGGGGGAACAGGCTATGAGCAGTTCTTC. Translating gives CAISGGLAGGTGYEQFF.

This clonotype occurred a few times. The chain is built from TRBV20-1 and TRBJ2-1, with TRBD2 identical over 8 bases. The CDR3 totals 15 residues. From germline, CDR1 is DFQATT and CDR2 SNEGSKA (reference sequence). V gave up 0 bases and J gave up 7 bases; unmatched junction bases: 8. The CDR3 DNA follows: TGCAGTGCTAGAGATAACGGGAGGGCCCGGAATGAGCAGTTCTTC. Translated, it gives CSARDNGRARNEQFF.

A word on this clonotype: A much more abundant neighbour one base away suggests this may be a read error. The chain uses TRBV20-1 and TRBJ2-3; tentatively, D is TRBD2 (6 bases). V was trimmed by 1 base and J by 3 bases, leaving 11 bases between them. CDR1 DFQATT and CDR2 SNEGSKA come from the germline V gene (reference sequence). The CDR3 loop spans 14 amino acids. The CDR3 protein is CSARVGAGTDTQYF. The CDR3 nucleotides read TGCAGTGCTAGAGTCGGGGCGGGAACAGATACGCAGTATTTT.

Comments on this clonotype: A junction boundary mismatches the germline segment, possibly from a read error. The CDR3 is CSARDRGGTGELFF. DNA of the CDR3: TGCAGTGCCCGGGACAGGGGGGGAACCGGGGAGCTGTTCTTT. The chain links TRBV20-1 to TRBJ2-2, with 11 bases identical to TRBD1. The CDR3 has 14 amino acids. Germline lookup yields CDR1 DFQATT and CDR2 SNEGSKA (reference sequence).

To note about this clonotype: It may be a read error: a sequence one base away is much more abundant. The conserved final phenylalanine or tryptophan is absent from the CDR3, which likely points to a read error. This chain uses TRBV28 with TRBJ2-1, with 9 positions matching TRBD1. Losses at the gene ends were 4 bases for V and 8 bases for J; bases not matched to a gene: 12. This CDR3 is built from 16 residues. Per germline, CDR1 MDHEN and CDR2 SYDVKM. The CDR3 loop reads CASSSSGQGSGDEQFL. The CDR3 DNA reads TGTGCCAGCAGTTCCTCGGGACAGGGTTCGGGGGATGAGCAGTTCTTA.

The sample holds many counts of this clonotype. The chain is built from TRBV20-1 and TRBJ2-7, with a tentative D call TRBD2 (6 bases). V was clipped by 6 bases and J by 2 bases, with 20 bases between them. The germline V gene encodes CDR1 DFQATT and CDR2 SNEGSKA (reference sequence). The CDR3 sequence is 15 residues long. CDR3 protein: CSASIWDFATYEQYF. The CDR3 nucleotides read TGCAGTGCCAGTATTTGGGACTTCGCGACCTACGAGCAGTACTTC.

The chain carries TRBV7-2 and TRBJ1-1; D possibly corresponds to TRBD1 (5 bases). Germline CDR1 SGHTA, CDR2 FQGNSA. V was pared by 1 base and J by 0 bases, with 12 bases between. The CDR3 has 16 amino acids. The CDR3 nucleotides read TGTGCCAGCAGCTTAGTAGTCAGGGAAATGAACACTGAAGCTTTCTTT. Amino acids: CASSLVVREMNTEAFF.

This chain connects TRBV6-1 to TRBJ1-5, with D possibly TRBD1 on 5 matching bases. This CDR3 comprises 14 residues. V lost 7 bases, J lost 5 bases, and 15 bases lay in between. Per the germline V gene, CDR1 is MNHNS and CDR2 is SASEGT. CDR3: CASKRGAADQPQHF. The CDR3 DNA is TGTGCCAGCAAGCGAGGGGCTGCCGATCAGCCCCAGCATTTT.

This chain joins TRBV6-4 and TRBJ1-2; D gene ambiguous. The CDR3 runs 10 residues. V was clipped by 2 bases and J by 8 bases, with 3 bases between them. Germline V lookup: CDR1 MRHNA, CDR2 SNTAGT. This chain's CDR3 is CASSDRGYTF. CDR3 in DNA: TGTGCCAGCAGTGACAGGGGCTACACCTTC.

This clonotype occurred a few times. The rearrangement uses TRBV28 and TRBJ1-2; D not resolved. Germline CDR1 is MDHEN and CDR2 is SYDVKM. With 6 bases removed from V and 7 bases from J, the gap between germline ends came to 12 bases. The CDR3 loop spans 12 amino acids. Here the CDR3 DNA reads TGTGCCAGCAGCTTCCCGAGAGGTGGCTACACCTTC. This sequence encodes CASSFPRGGYTF.

This clonotype was observed at least ten times. The chain employs TRBV6-2 or TRBV6-3 and TRBJ1-1, with a possible D match to TRBD1 (6 bases). This CDR3 is 13 amino acids long. The V end was cut by 4 bases, the J end by 1 base, with 7 bases between. The germline V gene encodes CDR1 MNHEY and CDR2 SVGEGT. CDR3 sequence: CASSWGPNTEAFF. DNA for the CDR3: TGTGCCAGCAGTTGGGGGCCGAACACTGAAGCTTTCTTT.

V gene TRBV28 combines with J gene TRBJ2-5; D possibly corresponds to TRBD2 (5 bases). This CDR3 has 12 amino acids. V dropped 10 bases and J dropped 3 bases, with 12 bases sitting between them. Germline CDR1 and CDR2: MDHEN and SYDVKM. The CDR3 bases are TGTGCCACATGGGCCGGGAAAGAGACCCAGTACTTC. It codes for CATWAGKETQYF.

The chain uses TRBV6-2 or TRBV6-3 and TRBJ2-1; the D is unclear. The length of the CDR3 is 14 residues. Germline V CDR1 and CDR2: MNHEY, SVGEGT. V dropped 5 bases and J dropped 0 bases, with 8 bases sitting between them. The CDR3 loop reads CASSMGYSYNEQFF. CDR3 DNA: TGTGCCAGCAGTATGGGATACTCCTACAATGAGCAGTTCTTC.

This clonotype came up many times. As DNA, the CDR3 is TGTGCCAGCAGTTTGACTAGCGGGTCCTACGAGCAGTACTTC. Amino acid sequence: CASSLTSGSYEQYF. V usage is TRBV27 and J usage is TRBJ2-7; TRBD2 matches 10 bases. The CDR3 extends over 14 amino acids. Unmatched junction bases numbered 0, after V lost 3 bases and J lost 1 base. Germline V gene data show CDR1 as MNHEY and CDR2 as SMNVEV (reference sequence).

This clonotype has only a few counts. Relative to the germline gene, one junction end is altered; a read error may explain this. V usage is TRBV29-1 and J usage is TRBJ1-1; no firm D call. Germline CDR1 reads SQVTM; CDR2 reads ANQGSEA. The CDR3 extends over 14 amino acids. This chain's CDR3 is CSVQYKVGNTEAFF. The CDR3 DNA reads as TGCAGCGTCCAGTACAAGGTTGGGAACACTGAGGCTTTCTTT.

The rearrangement joins TRBV7-6 to TRBJ2-7; TRBD1 aligns across 8 bases. The CDR3 has 13 residues. V gave up 5 bases and J gave up 6 bases; unmatched junction bases: 6. The V gene's germline CDR1 is SGHVS and CDR2 FNYEAQ. Here the CDR3 reads CASSVQGGGEQYF. DNA for the CDR3: TGTGCCAGCAGCGTACAGGGGGGTGGCGAGCAGTACTTC. The full variable domain, with the rest looked up from reference TRBV7-6 and TRBJ2-7, is GAGVSQSPRYKVTKRGQDVALRCDPISGHVSLYWYRQALGQGPEFLTYFNYEAQQDKSGLPNDRFSAERPEGSISTLTIQRTEQRDSAMYRCASSVQGGGEQYFGPGTRLTVT.

This clonotype has just a few counts. The CDR3 region has the DNA TGTGCCAGCAGTTTAGGTGTGGCTAGCGGGAGGGCCGGGGCCAACACAGATACGCAGTATTTT. It translates to CASSLGVASGRAGANTDTQYF. The chain recombines TRBV28 with TRBJ2-3, with 12 bases lining up with TRBD2. Germline V gene lookup returns CDR1 MDHEN and CDR2 SYDVKM. The CDR3 is 21 residues long. V shed 2 bases, J shed 2 bases, and the junction held 17 bases outside the gene matches.